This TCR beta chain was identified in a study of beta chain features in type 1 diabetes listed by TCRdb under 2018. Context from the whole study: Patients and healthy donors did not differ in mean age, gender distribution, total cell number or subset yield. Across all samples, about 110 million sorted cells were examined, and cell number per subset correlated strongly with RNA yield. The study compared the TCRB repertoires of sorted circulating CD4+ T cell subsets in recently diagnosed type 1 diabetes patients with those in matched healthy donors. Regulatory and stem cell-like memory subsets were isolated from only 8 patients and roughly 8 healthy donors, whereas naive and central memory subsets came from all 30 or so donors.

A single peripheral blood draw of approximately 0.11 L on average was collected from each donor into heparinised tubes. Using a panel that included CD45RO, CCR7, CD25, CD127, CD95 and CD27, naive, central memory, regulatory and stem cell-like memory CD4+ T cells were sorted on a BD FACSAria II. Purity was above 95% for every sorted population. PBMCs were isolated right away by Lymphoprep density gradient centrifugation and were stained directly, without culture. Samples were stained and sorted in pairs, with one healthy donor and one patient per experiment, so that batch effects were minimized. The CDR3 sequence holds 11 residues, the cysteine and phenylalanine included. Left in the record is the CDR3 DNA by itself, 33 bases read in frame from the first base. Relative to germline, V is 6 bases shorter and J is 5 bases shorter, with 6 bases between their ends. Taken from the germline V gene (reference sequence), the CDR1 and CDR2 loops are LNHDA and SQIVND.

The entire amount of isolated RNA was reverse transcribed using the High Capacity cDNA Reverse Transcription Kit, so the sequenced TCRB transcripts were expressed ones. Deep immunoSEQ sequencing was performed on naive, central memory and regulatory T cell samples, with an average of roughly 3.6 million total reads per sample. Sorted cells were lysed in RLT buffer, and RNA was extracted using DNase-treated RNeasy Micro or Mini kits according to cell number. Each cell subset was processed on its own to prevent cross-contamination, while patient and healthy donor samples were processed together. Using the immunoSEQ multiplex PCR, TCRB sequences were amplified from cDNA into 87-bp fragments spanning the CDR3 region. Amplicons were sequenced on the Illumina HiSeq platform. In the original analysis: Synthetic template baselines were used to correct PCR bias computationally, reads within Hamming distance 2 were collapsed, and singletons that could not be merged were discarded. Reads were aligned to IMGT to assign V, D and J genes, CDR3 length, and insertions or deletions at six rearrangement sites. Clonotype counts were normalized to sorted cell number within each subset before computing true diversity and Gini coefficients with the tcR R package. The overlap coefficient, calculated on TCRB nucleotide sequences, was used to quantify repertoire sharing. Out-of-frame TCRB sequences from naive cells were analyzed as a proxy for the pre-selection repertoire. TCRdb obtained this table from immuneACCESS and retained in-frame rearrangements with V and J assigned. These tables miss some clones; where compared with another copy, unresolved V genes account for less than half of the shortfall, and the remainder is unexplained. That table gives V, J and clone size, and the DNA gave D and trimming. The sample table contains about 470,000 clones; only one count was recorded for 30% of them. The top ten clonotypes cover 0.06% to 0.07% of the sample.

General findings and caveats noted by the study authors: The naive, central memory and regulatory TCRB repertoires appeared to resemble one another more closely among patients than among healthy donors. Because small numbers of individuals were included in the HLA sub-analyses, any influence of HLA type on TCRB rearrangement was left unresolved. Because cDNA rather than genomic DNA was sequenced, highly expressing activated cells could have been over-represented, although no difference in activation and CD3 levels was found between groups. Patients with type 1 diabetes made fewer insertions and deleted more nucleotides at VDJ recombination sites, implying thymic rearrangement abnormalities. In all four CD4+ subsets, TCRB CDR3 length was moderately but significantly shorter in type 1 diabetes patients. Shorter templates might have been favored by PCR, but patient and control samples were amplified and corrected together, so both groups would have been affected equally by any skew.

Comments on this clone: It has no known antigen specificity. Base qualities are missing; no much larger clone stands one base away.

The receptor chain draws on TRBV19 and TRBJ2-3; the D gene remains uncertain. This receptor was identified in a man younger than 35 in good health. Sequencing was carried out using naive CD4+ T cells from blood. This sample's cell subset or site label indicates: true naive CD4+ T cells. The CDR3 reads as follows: CASRIGDTQYF. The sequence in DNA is TGTGCCAGTAGAATTGGAGATACGCAGTATTTT.